Listed below are T cell receptor beta chains from one sample, sequenced in a study of T cells in Graves' hyperthyroidism and ophthalmopathy. TCRdb redid the calling of the multiplex PCR reads with MiXCR, one entry per CDR3 protein. The sample has some 500,000 distinct CDR3 sequences; roughly 16% are singletons. Sequenced input: blood. All receptors come from a woman aged 25 to 45 with Graves' ophthalmopathy. Both conserved end residues are part of each CDR3. Each record gives: clone size, D gene, J gene, V gene, CDR3 protein, CDR3 DNA. D genes are given only for firm matches. Rows may omit the clone size; those that give it use once, few, many or a size class.

abundance: many
d_gene: .
j_gene: TRBJ2-3
v_gene: TRBV13
CDR3aa: CASSRPGGGSTDTQYF
CDR3nt: TGTGCCAGCAGCCGTCCCGGGGGAGGTAGCACAGATACGCAGTATTTT

abundance: .
d_gene: TRBD1
j_gene: TRBJ1-6
v_gene: TRBV6-1
CDR3aa: CASSQDRGHNSPLHF
CDR3nt: TGTGCCAGCAGTCAGGACAGGGGCCATAATTCACCCCTCCACTTT

abundance: many
d_gene: TRBD2
j_gene: TRBJ2-1
v_gene: TRBV4-1
CDR3aa: CASSPESGSGNEQFF
CDR3nt: TGCGCCAGCAGCCCGGAAAGCGGGAGTGGCAATGAGCAGTTCTTC

abundance: few
d_gene: .
j_gene: TRBJ2-1
v_gene: TRBV11-3
CDR3aa: CASSFSLASESYNEQFF
CDR3nt: TGTGCCAGCAGCTTTTCACTAGCTTCCGAGTCCTACAATGAGCAGTTCTTC

abundance: many
d_gene: .
j_gene: TRBJ1-1
v_gene: TRBV6-1
CDR3aa: CASSEMLGRTEAFF
CDR3nt: TGTGCCAGCAGTGAAATGCTCGGGAGGACTGAAGCTTTCTTT

abundance: many
d_gene: .
j_gene: TRBJ1-1
v_gene: TRBV5-1
CDR3aa: CASRVEQLNTEAFF
CDR3nt: TGCGCCAGCAGGGTGGAGCAATTGAACACTGAAGCTTTCTTT

abundance: .
d_gene: TRBD1
j_gene: TRBJ1-5
v_gene: TRBV7-3
CDR3aa: CASSLLDRVVGNQPQHF
CDR3nt: TGTGCCAGCAGCTTACTGGACAGGGTCGTAGGCAATCAGCCCCAGCATTTT

abundance: .
d_gene: .
j_gene: TRBJ2-6
v_gene: TRBV28
CDR3aa: CASRDSVRSGANVLTF
CDR3nt: TGTGCCAGCCGGGACTCCGTCCGCTCTGGGGCCAACGTCCTGACTTTC

abundance: .
d_gene: .
j_gene: TRBJ2-1
v_gene: TRBV10-3
CDR3aa: CATKQLQGRVYNEQFF
CDR3nt: TGTGCCACTAAGCAGCTTCAGGGCAGGGTCTACAATGAGCAGTTCTTC

abundance: few
d_gene: TRBD1
j_gene: TRBJ2-1
v_gene: TRBV12-3/TRBV12-4
CDR3aa: CASSLSRDRVVISYNEQFF
CDR3nt: TGTGCCAGCAGTTTAAGCCGGGACAGGGTAGTAATATCCTACAATGAGCAGTTCTTC

abundance: .
d_gene: .
j_gene: TRBJ1-1
v_gene: TRBV15
CDR3aa: CATSSWTHERTEAFF
CDR3nt: TGTGCCACCAGCTCTTGGACACACGAACGGACTGAAGCTTTCTTT

abundance: many
d_gene: .
j_gene: TRBJ1-1
v_gene: TRBV11-3
CDR3aa: CASSLGTVTEAFF
CDR3nt: TGTGCCAGCAGCTTAGGAACCGTCACTGAAGCTTTCTTT

abundance: few
d_gene: TRBD1
j_gene: TRBJ1-4
v_gene: TRBV20-1
CDR3aa: CSASPGQANEKLFF
CDR3nt: TGCAGTGCTAGTCCGGGACAGGCTAATGAAAAACTGTTTTTT

abundance: many
d_gene: .
j_gene: TRBJ1-1
v_gene: TRBV6-1
CDR3aa: CASHFFEGINTEAFF
CDR3nt: TGTGCCAGCCACTTTTTCGAGGGGATTAACACTGAAGCTTTCTTT

abundance: .
d_gene: .
j_gene: TRBJ2-1
v_gene: TRBV7-3
CDR3aa: CASSQDFDGEQFF
CDR3nt: TGTGCCAGCAGCCAGGACTTTGATGGTGAGCAGTTCTTC

abundance: many
d_gene: .
j_gene: TRBJ1-1
v_gene: TRBV7-6
CDR3aa: CASSTTTEAFF
CDR3nt: TGTGCCAGCAGCACGACGACTGAAGCTTTCTTT

abundance: many
d_gene: TRBD1
j_gene: TRBJ1-2
v_gene: TRBV27
CDR3aa: CASSRQGAANYGYTF
CDR3nt: TGTGCCAGCAGTCGTCAGGGGGCGGCTAACTATGGCTACACCTTC

abundance: .
d_gene: .
j_gene: TRBJ1-2
v_gene: TRBV28
CDR3aa: CASTYLFSLVGYTF
CDR3nt: TGTGCCAGCACCTACCTGTTCTCCCTCGTCGGCTACACCTTC

abundance: many
d_gene: TRBD2
j_gene: TRBJ2-3
v_gene: TRBV20-1
CDR3aa: CSATGVGSGRRADTQYF
CDR3nt: TGCAGTGCTACAGGGGTAGGAAGCGGGAGAAGGGCAGATACGCAGTATTTT

abundance: .
d_gene: .
j_gene: TRBJ1-1
v_gene: TRBV7-9
CDR3aa: CASSQRATGGVSTEAFF
CDR3nt: TGTGCCAGCAGCCAGCGGGCGACAGGCGGTGTTAGCACTGAAGCTTTCTTT

abundance: many
d_gene: .
j_gene: TRBJ2-1
v_gene: TRBV13
CDR3aa: CASSPPSRGNEQFF
CDR3nt: TGTGCCAGCAGCCCACCATCTAGGGGGAATGAGCAGTTCTTC

abundance: few
d_gene: .
j_gene: TRBJ1-4
v_gene: TRBV7-9
CDR3aa: CASSASSATNEKLFF
CDR3nt: TGTGCCAGCAGCGCGAGCTCAGCAACTAATGAAAAACTGTTTTTT

abundance: many
d_gene: .
j_gene: TRBJ2-7
v_gene: TRBV11-2
CDR3aa: CASKGGIYEQYF
CDR3nt: TGTGCCAGCAAAGGGGGAATCTACGAGCAGTACTTC

abundance: many
d_gene: .
j_gene: TRBJ2-7
v_gene: TRBV28
CDR3aa: CASVGQRRGEQYF
CDR3nt: TGTGCCAGCGTGGGGCAGCGGCGAGGAGAGCAGTACTTC

abundance: few
d_gene: .
j_gene: TRBJ1-1
v_gene: TRBV6-2/TRBV6-3
CDR3aa: CASSHLDTLNTEAFF
CDR3nt: TGTGCCAGCAGTCACCTCGACACCCTGAACACTGAAGCTTTCTTT

abundance: .
d_gene: .
j_gene: TRBJ2-7
v_gene: TRBV9
CDR3aa: CASSAGTFSYEQYF
CDR3nt: TGTGCCAGCAGCGCCGGGACCTTCTCCTACGAGCAGTACTTC

abundance: many
d_gene: TRBD2
j_gene: TRBJ2-7
v_gene: TRBV7-9
CDR3aa: CASSPGLADSSYEQYF
CDR3nt: TGTGCCAGCAGCCCGGGACTAGCGGATAGCTCCTACGAGCAGTACTTC

abundance: many
d_gene: TRBD1
j_gene: TRBJ2-2
v_gene: TRBV2
CDR3aa: CASSDDRGDYTGELFF
CDR3nt: TGTGCCAGCAGTGACGACAGGGGGGATTATACCGGGGAGCTGTTTTTT

abundance: .
d_gene: .
j_gene: TRBJ1-3
v_gene: TRBV20-1
CDR3aa: CSAIGTAYSGNTIYF
CDR3nt: TGCAGTGCTATAGGAACAGCGTACTCTGGAAACACCATATATTTT

abundance: .
d_gene: .
j_gene: TRBJ1-2
v_gene: TRBV6-5
CDR3aa: CASSYSALRERDGYTF
CDR3nt: TGTGCCAGCAGTTACTCGGCCCTAAGAGAAAGGGATGGCTACACCTTC

abundance: few
d_gene: TRBD2
j_gene: TRBJ2-2
v_gene: TRBV27
CDR3aa: CASSFVTSGTGELFF
CDR3nt: TGTGCCAGCAGTTTTGTTACTAGCGGGACCGGGGAGCTGTTTTTT

abundance: many
d_gene: TRBD1
j_gene: TRBJ2-5
v_gene: TRBV28
CDR3aa: CASQDRGLLGTQYF
CDR3nt: TGTGCCAGCCAAGACAGGGGGCTTCTTGGGACCCAGTACTTC

abundance: many
d_gene: .
j_gene: TRBJ2-7
v_gene: TRBV29-1
CDR3aa: CSVEVVGRDYEQYF
CDR3nt: TGCAGCGTTGAGGTGGTTGGCAGGGACTACGAGCAGTACTTC

abundance: many
d_gene: .
j_gene: TRBJ2-7
v_gene: TRBV20-1
CDR3aa: CSARGNGRGLYEQYF
CDR3nt: TGCAGTGCTAGGGGGAATGGGAGGGGGCTATACGAGCAGTACTTC

abundance: few
d_gene: TRBD2
j_gene: TRBJ2-7
v_gene: TRBV6-1
CDR3aa: CASALERGSYEQYF
CDR3nt: TGTGCCAGCGCCCTGGAGCGGGGGTCCTACGAGCAGTACTTC

abundance: .
d_gene: TRBD2
j_gene: TRBJ2-1
v_gene: TRBV19
CDR3aa: CASKRSREVINEQFF
CDR3nt: TGTGCCAGTAAACGATCGCGGGAGGTAATCAATGAGCAGTTCTTC

abundance: few
d_gene: .
j_gene: TRBJ2-7
v_gene: TRBV5-6
CDR3aa: CASSLSGVPSYEQYF
CDR3nt: TGTGCCAGCAGCCTTAGCGGAGTCCCGTCCTACGAGCAGTACTTC

abundance: .
d_gene: .
j_gene: TRBJ2-5
v_gene: TRBV12-3/TRBV12-4
CDR3aa: CASSPKGRDETQYF
CDR3nt: TGTGCCAGCAGCCCCAAAGGGCGCGACGAGACCCAGTACTTC

abundance: few
d_gene: .
j_gene: TRBJ2-7
v_gene: TRBV6-1
CDR3aa: CASSDVRSSYEQYF
CDR3nt: TGTGCCAGCAGTGACGTGAGGAGCTCCTACGAGCAGTACTTC

abundance: many
d_gene: TRBD2
j_gene: TRBJ2-7
v_gene: TRBV20-1
CDR3aa: CSARKLAGGPGQYF
CDR3nt: TGCAGTGCTAGGAAGCTAGCGGGAGGGCCCGGGCAGTACTTC

abundance: many
d_gene: .
j_gene: TRBJ2-5
v_gene: TRBV24-1
CDR3aa: CATSDPGQETQYF
CDR3nt: TGTGCCACCAGTGATCCGGGCCAAGAGACCCAGTACTTC

abundance: few
d_gene: .
j_gene: TRBJ2-2
v_gene: TRBV4-1
CDR3aa: CASSQVPRGVTGELFF
CDR3nt: TGCGCCAGCAGCCAAGTTCCCAGGGGGGTGACCGGGGAGCTGTTTTTT

abundance: many
d_gene: .
j_gene: TRBJ1-6
v_gene: TRBV5-5
CDR3aa: CASSLFLDSPLHF
CDR3nt: TGTGCCAGCAGCTTGTTCCTCGATTCACCCCTCCACTTT

abundance: many
d_gene: .
j_gene: TRBJ2-5
v_gene: TRBV3-1
CDR3aa: CASSQAGETQYF
CDR3nt: TGTGCCAGCAGCCAAGCCGGGGAGACCCAGTACTTC

abundance: .
d_gene: .
j_gene: TRBJ2-5
v_gene: TRBV15
CDR3aa: CATSRVGGQETQYF
CDR3nt: TGTGCCACCAGCAGAGTTGGGGGACAAGAGACCCAGTACTTC